One and the same sample provided the 2 T cell receptor beta chains below, sequenced in a study of blood T cell repertoires in COVID-19. The table came from immunoSEQ multiplex PCR; TCRdb's copy has only in-frame clones and leaves some out. Of a few hundred thousand clones listed, approximately 86% are singletons. The specimen sequenced was PBMCs or T cells enriched from blood (not recorded which). The receptor set was obtained from a woman between 40 and 50 years old with acute COVID-19.

The chain carries TRBV29-1 and TRBJ1-1, with D perhaps matching TRBD1 (5 bases). Trimming removed 4 bases at V and 0 bases at J, with 15 bases between. The CDR3 length is 15 residues. CDR1 is SQVTM, CDR2 ANQGSEA, per germline. CDR3 in DNA: TGCAGCGTTGCCCTTCAGGGAGGACTGAACACTGAAGCTTTCTTT. It yields the protein CSVALQGGLNTEAFF. The full variable domain, in which reference TRBV29-1 and TRBJ1-1 provide the parts outside the CDR3, is SAVISQKPSRDICQRGTSLTIQCQVDSQVTMMFWYRQQPGQSLTLIATANQGSEATYESGFVIDKFPISRPNLTFSTLTVSNMSPEDSSIYLCSVALQGGLNTEAFFGQGTRLTVV.

The chain has TRBV7-8 and TRBJ2-6; perhaps TRBD2 as D (5 bases). From germline, CDR1 is SGHVS and CDR2 FQNEAQ. CDR3 length equals 15 residues. Trimming shortened V by 5 bases and J by 2 bases, and 10 bases separated the two germline ends. The CDR3, as DNA: TGTGCCAGCAGCCCAACTAGGGCTGGGGCCAACGTCCTGACTTTC. Translation gives CASSPTRAGANVLTF.